What follows are 5 T cell receptor beta chains derived from one specimen sequenced in a study of beta chain features in type 1 diabetes. The authors reverse transcribed all of the isolated RNA, so sequencing captured expressed TCRB transcripts. Some clones are missing from TCRdb's copy, which holds only in-frame ones; the method was immunoSEQ multiplex PCR. Of around 300,000 clones in the sample, about 10% were seen once. Sequences were obtained from naive CD4+ T cells from blood. These receptors came from a woman in her 30s in good health.

The genes are TRBV29-1 and TRBJ2-1, with D maybe TRBD1 (5 bases). In germline, CDR1 is SQVTM, CDR2 ANQGSEA. The CDR3 is 12 amino acids. V was trimmed by 6 bases and J by 7 bases, leaving 13 bases between them. The CDR3 sequence: CSVDNRRNEQFF. The CDR3, as DNA: TGCAGCGTCGATAACAGGCGGAATGAGCAGTTCTTC.

The sample holds a few counts of this clone. The J gene is TRBJ2-1, the V gene TRBV30; 7 bases agree with TRBD1. With V trimmed by 0 bases and J by 4 bases, 6 bases remained unmatched. The CDR3 consists of 15 residues. The germline CDR1 and CDR2 sequences are GTSNPN and SVGIG (reference sequence). For the CDR3, the DNA is TGTGCCTGGAGTGTAACAGGGGCGGATTACAATGAGCAGTTCTTC. As protein: CAWSVTGADYNEQFF.

The chain couples TRBV7-2 to TRBJ2-1, with 13 nucleotides matching TRBD2. The CDR3 runs 16 residues. J gave up 4 bases and V 2 bases, and 2 bases lay outside the gene matches. Germline CDR1 SGHTA, CDR2 FQGNSA. The CDR3 DNA reads TGTGCCAGCAGCTTACAGGGACTAGCGGGATACAATGAGCAGTTCTTC. Translating gives CASSLQGLAGYNEQFF.

The chain has TRBV7-2 and TRBJ2-7; maybe TRBD2 (5 bases). Germline V lookup: CDR1 SGHTA, CDR2 FQGNSA. There are 15 residues in the CDR3. V was cut by 4 bases and J by 0 bases, with 13 bases left in between. In DNA form, the CDR3 reads TGTGCCAGCAGCTCTAGCAGCGTAAGCTCCTACGAGCAGTACTTC. It translates to CASSSSSVSSYEQYF.

The rearrangement joins TRBV30 to TRBJ1-5; weak D call: TRBD1 (5 bases). The CDR3 covers 13 residues. The V gene's germline CDR1 is GTSNPN and CDR2 SVGIG (reference sequence). V was pared by 2 bases and J by 4 bases, with 9 bases between. The CDR3 DNA follows: TGTGCCTGGAGTCTAGGGGATAATCAGCCCCAGCATTTT. As protein: CAWSLGDNQPQHF.